Shown below are 20 T cell receptor beta chains from a single sample sequenced in a study of neurological immune-mediated disorders (dated by TCRdb to the late 2010s). The library was made by 5' RACE. The data were produced on an Illumina HiSeq 2500. TCRdb reprocessed the public reads (quality trimming at Q25 with fastp, clone calling with MiXCR) and kept in-frame beta chains. Rows with one shared CDR3 protein collapse into an entry with the most common genes and DNA. The sample data list some 30,000 distinct CDR3 sequences, and approximately 5% of these were observed just once. The ten top clones hold roughly 2% of the sample. The sequenced sample was CD4+ T cells from blood. The source of these receptors is a woman in her forties or fifties in good health.

In its sample, this clonotype was seen many times. The chain combines TRBV10-3 with TRBJ2-3; D is unresolved. Between the trimmed V and J ends, which lost 3 bases and 4 bases, there was a span of 2 bases. The germline gives CDR1 ENHRY, CDR2 SYGVKD. The CDR3 is made up of 11 amino acids. The CDR3 sequence: CAISDPDTQYF. CDR3 DNA: TGTGCCATCAGTGACCCAGATACGCAGTATTTT.

This clonotype was counted ten times or more. The chain carries TRBV5-1 and TRBJ1-1, with no clear D. CDR3 length: 16 residues. Between the trimmed V and J ends, which lost 0 bases and 1 base, there was a span of 13 bases. Germline CDR1 reads SGHRS; CDR2 reads YFSETQ. CDR3 residues: CASSLDTLIGNTEAFF. The CDR3 coding sequence is TGCGCCAGCAGCTTGGACACTCTTATCGGGAACACTGAAGCTTTCTTT.

The V call is TRBV27, the J call TRBJ2-7, with 10 bases fitting TRBD1. After removal of 1 base from V and 7 bases from J, the junction contained 7 bases not matched to a gene. The CDR3 contains 15 residues. Germline assignment: CDR1 MNHEY and CDR2 SMNVEV (reference sequence). CDR3 amino acids: CASSLFGTGVKEQYF. The CDR3 DNA reads TGTGCCAGCAGTTTATTTGGGACAGGGGTGAAAGAGCAGTACTTC.

The sample holds a few counts of this clonotype. The rearrangement joins TRBV7-2 to TRBJ2-7; 7 bases fit TRBD2. The ends lost 4 bases at V and 3 bases at J; junction bases unmatched: 12. The CDR3 contains 16 residues. Germline-derived CDR1 and CDR2 are SGHTA and FQGNSA. The CDR3, as DNA: TGTGCCAGCAGCTCCGCTGGCGGGGGAAGGGGCTACGAGCAGTACTTC. Its translation: CASSSAGGGRGYEQYF.

There are many counts of this clonotype. The chain couples TRBV9 to TRBJ1-5; the match to TRBD1 covers 7 bases. Germline V gene data show CDR1 as SGDLS and CDR2 as YYNGEE. With 4 bases clipped from V and 2 bases from J, the junction kept 3 bases outside the gene matches. The CDR3 loop spans 14 amino acids. As DNA, the CDR3 is TGTGCCAGCAGCCGGACAGGTGGCAATCAGCCCCAGCATTTT. This translates into CASSRTGGNQPQHF.

Many counts were recorded for this clonotype. The chain is built from TRBV7-2 and TRBJ2-1; TRBD2 matches 9 bases. Trimming took 5 bases from V and 8 from J; bases not matched to a gene: 16. The germline gives CDR1 SGHTA, CDR2 FQGNSA. This CDR3 contains 17 residues. DNA of the CDR3: TGTGCCAGCAGCCCCCCTCTACGGGGCGGGAGGGCCTATGAGCAGTTCTTC. Encoded protein: CASSPPLRGGRAYEQFF.

In its sample, this clonotype was seen many times. The V gene is TRBV28, the J gene TRBJ2-7; D is perhaps TRBD2 (6 bases). CDR3 length: 12 amino acids. The V end lost 6 bases, the J end lost 7 bases, and 13 bases lay between the germline ends. Germline V gene sequence: CDR1 MDHEN, CDR2 SYDVKM. The CDR3 region has the DNA TGTGCCAGCAGGAGTGGACTAAAAGAGCAGTACTTC. It encodes CASRSGLKEQYF.

This clonotype was seen repeatedly, ten times or more. The gene calls are TRBV5-1 and TRBJ2-1; tentative D call: TRBD2 (6 bases). The CDR3 runs 13 residues. Trimming shortened V by 0 bases and J by 8 bases, and 9 bases separated the two germline ends. The germline V gene has CDR1 SGHRS and CDR2 YFSETQ. The chain's CDR3 is CASSLGGEDEQFF. For the CDR3, the DNA is TGCGCCAGCAGCTTGGGGGGGGAGGATGAGCAGTTCTTC.

This clonotype is termed medium-sized. The chain links TRBV20-1 to TRBJ2-6, with D possibly TRBD2 on 5 matching bases. From germline, CDR1 is DFQATT and CDR2 SNEGSKA (reference sequence). The CDR3 totals 14 residues. The V and J ends lost 6 bases and 4 bases respectively, with 13 bases between them. The CDR3 sequence: CSAPGDPGANVLTF. The DNA of the CDR3 is TGCAGTGCGCCCGGGGATCCGGGGGCCAACGTCCTGACTTTC.

This clonotype was seen many times. The J gene is TRBJ1-5, the V gene TRBV20-1; D is unresolved. CDR1 is DFQATT and CDR2 is SNEGSKA in the germline V gene (reference sequence). The CDR3 extends over 12 amino acids. The V end was cut by 6 bases, the J end by 9 bases, with 15 bases between. In DNA, the CDR3 is TGCAGTGCGTGGGGTCGGGCCTCGCCCCAGCATTTT. Amino acids: CSAWGRASPQHF.

This clonotype was seen ten or more times. V gene TRBV9 combines with J gene TRBJ1-2; D gene unclear. Germline V gene data show CDR1 as SGDLS and CDR2 as YYNGEE. This CDR3 comprises 12 residues. Trimming took off 3 bases at V and 5 bases at J, with 8 bases between the two ends. The CDR3 region is CASSANLYGYTF. The CDR3 nucleotides are TGTGCCAGCAGCGCAAACCTTTATGGCTACACCTTC.

Many counts were recorded for this clonotype. V usage is TRBV14 and J usage is TRBJ1-2, with D possibly being TRBD1 (6 bases). The V end was cut by 0 bases, the J end by 2 bases, with 22 bases between. The CDR3 length is 19 residues. CDR1 SGHDN and CDR2 FVKESK come from the germline V gene. The CDR3 spells CASSQDRGGTPWANYGYTF. In nucleotides, the CDR3 is TGTGCCAGCAGCCAAGATAGAGGCGGGACACCTTGGGCCAACTATGGCTACACCTTC.

At least ten counts were recorded for this clonotype. This chain links TRBV7-9 with TRBJ1-2; D not certain. The CDR3 length is 15 residues. Trimming took off 0 bases at V and 4 bases at J, with 12 bases between the two ends. Per germline, CDR1 SEHNR and CDR2 FQNEAQ (reference sequence). CDR3 protein: CASSLARGSLYGYTF. In nucleotides, the CDR3 is TGTGCCAGCAGCTTAGCGCGAGGAAGCCTCTATGGCTACACCTTC.

This clonotype was detected many times. This sequence joins TRBV7-6 and TRBJ2-2; D is possibly TRBD1 or TRBD2 (5 bases each). This CDR3 has 16 residues. V lost 6 bases, J lost 2 bases, and 16 bases lay in between. Germline CDR1 and CDR2: SGHVS and FNYEAQ. CDR3 coding DNA: TGTGCCAGCAGGGGGGACCGGGCGGCAAACACCGGGGAGCTGTTTTTT. It encodes CASRGDRAANTGELFF. The entire variable domain, with the rest obtained from reference TRBV7-6 and TRBJ2-2, is as follows: GAGVSQSPRYKVTKRGQDVALRCDPISGHVSLYWYRQALGQGPEFLTYFNYEAQQDKSGLPNDRFSAERPEGSISTLTIQRTEQRDSAMYRCASRGDRAANTGELFFGEGSRLTVL.

This clonotype has ten or more counts. This sequence joins TRBV28 and TRBJ2-7; tentative D call: TRBD1 (6 bases). This CDR3 has 15 residues. Germline assignment: CDR1 MDHEN and CDR2 SYDVKM. Trimming took 6 bases from V and 7 from J, leaving 22 bases between them. CDR3 sequence reads: CASSRLGANQGEQYF. Here the CDR3 DNA reads TGTGCCAGCAGCAGGCTCGGGGCCAACCAGGGGGAGCAGTACTTC.

In this sample, this clonotype turned up many times. V gene TRBV18 combines with J gene TRBJ2-2, with 9 positions matching TRBD1. The CDR3 has 18 amino acids. Trimming cost V 3 bases and J 1 base; bases outside gene matches: 9. Germline V gene sequence: CDR1 KGHSH, CDR2 LQKENI. CDR3 DNA sequence: TGTGCCAGCTCACCCCCCTTGGGGACAGGGAAGAACACCGGGGAGCTGTTTTTT. Amino acid sequence: CASSPPLGTGKNTGELFF.

This rearrangement joins TRBV28 to TRBJ2-3; the D is unclear. Trimming cost V 8 bases and J 0 bases, with 12 bases left between them. The germline gives CDR1 MDHEN, CDR2 SYDVKM. The CDR3 extends over 14 amino acids. The CDR3 reads CASGPLGSTDTQYF. CDR3 bases: TGTGCCAGCGGCCCTTTGGGGAGCACAGATACGCAGTATTTT.

This clonotype appeared many times. The chain combines TRBV7-2 with TRBJ2-7; TRBD2 agrees at 8 bases. The CDR3 length is 15 residues. V gave up 4 bases and J gave up 6 bases; unmatched junction bases: 11. Germline CDR1 and CDR2: SGHTA and FQGNSA. The CDR3 bases are TGTGCCAGCAGCTCTGGAGCGGGAGTTAGGGGCGAGCAGTACTTC. Translating gives CASSSGAGVRGEQYF.

Ten or more counts support this clonotype. The chain carries TRBV5-6 and TRBJ2-7; maybe TRBD1 (7 bases). The CDR3 length is 15 residues. Trimming cost V 1 base and J 5 bases, with 16 bases left between them. The germline V gene encodes CDR1 SGHDT and CDR2 YYEEEE. CDR3 protein: CASSLPRRGPHEQYF. CDR3 nucleotides: TGTGCCAGCAGCTTGCCCCGGAGGGGGCCACACGAGCAGTACTTC. The complete variable domain, with remaining parts taken from reference TRBV5-6 and TRBJ2-7, reads DAGVTQSPTHLIKTRGQQVTLRCSPKSGHDTVSWYQQALGQGPQFIFQYYEEEERQRGNFPDRFSGHQFPNYSSELNVNALLLGDSALYLCASSLPRRGPHEQYFGPGTRLTVT.

This clonotype was seen repeatedly, ten times or more. The chain recombines TRBV2 with TRBJ2-3; no definite D call. CDR1 is SNHLY and CDR2 is FYNNEI in the germline V gene. Between the trimmed V and J ends, which lost 6 bases and 6 bases, there was a span of 10 bases. The CDR3 consists of 12 residues. DNA for the CDR3: TGTGCCAGCAGGGGTACAGTTGATACGCAGTATTTT. Translated: CASRGTVDTQYF.